The 20 T cell receptor beta chains presented below share a single source sample, sequenced in a study of CD8 T cells in ankylosing spondylitis. Regarding the study as a whole: A motif in TCR beta, a set of about eight highly homologous variants, appeared characteristic of ankylosing spondylitis blood.

MiXCR, run by TCRdb on the 5' RACE reads, gives a single entry per CDR3 protein. Among hundreds of thousands of distinct CDR3 sequences listed, 12% were seen once. These receptors' antigens are unknown. The sample consisted of blood, either unsorted or a sorted T cell fraction (not recorded which). The receptor source for this set is a male donor with ankylosing spondylitis.

This clonotype was seen a handful of times. This chain connects TRBV28 to TRBJ2-6; TRBD1 matches 9 bases. V trimming: 4 bases; J trimming: 0 bases; junction bases outside the gene matches: 4. CDR1 MDHEN and CDR2 SYDVKM come from the germline V gene. This CDR3 spans 17 amino acids. CDR3 coding DNA: TGTGCCAGCAGTTCGGGACAGGGTAGCTCTGGGGCCAACGTCCTGACTTTC. Translation: CASSSGQGSSGANVLTF.

Ten or more counts support this clonotype. The chain links TRBV12-3 or TRBV12-4 to TRBJ1-4; D is perhaps TRBD1 (5 bases). Trimming pared 3 bases from V and 8 bases from J, leaving 13 bases between. CDR3 length equals 14 residues. This chain's CDR3 is CASSFRGGLEKLFF. DNA of the CDR3: TGTGCCAGCAGTTTTCGGGGCGGCTTGGAAAAACTGTTTTTT.

This chain connects TRBV24-1 to TRBJ2-7, with TRBD1 matching over 7 bases. This CDR3 region has 14 residues. The V gene end was trimmed by 4 bases and the J gene end by 5 bases; junction bases not matched to a gene: 7. Germline lookup yields CDR1 KGHDR and CDR2 SFDVKD. The CDR3 protein is CATSDPTGPDEQYF. In DNA, the CDR3 is TGTGCCACCAGTGACCCGACAGGGCCCGACGAGCAGTACTTC.

This clonotype was detected only a few times. This chain links TRBV20-1 with TRBJ2-7; 12 bases map to TRBD2. Per germline, CDR1 DFQATT and CDR2 SNEGSKA (reference sequence). CDR3 length: 15 residues. V trimming: 3 bases; J trimming: 2 bases; junction bases outside the gene matches: 5. As DNA, the CDR3 is TGCAGTGCTAGCGGACTAGCGGGACATACCTACGAGCAGTACTTC. Amino acid sequence: CSASGLAGHTYEQYF.

The rearrangement links TRBV3-1 to TRBJ2-7; tentatively, D is TRBD1 or TRBD2 (5 bases each). The CDR3 is 15 amino acids. Germline V gives CDR1 LGHDT, CDR2 YNNKEL (reference sequence). With 4 bases removed from V and 2 bases from J, the gap between germline ends came to 15 bases. CDR3 nucleotides: TGTGCCAGCAGCCGAGTCGGGACGGTGACCTACGAGCAGTACTTC. It yields the protein CASSRVGTVTYEQYF.

The V call is TRBV24-1, the J call TRBJ1-5; 12 bases agree with TRBD1. V gave up 7 bases and J gave up 4 bases; unmatched junction bases: 1. Per germline, CDR1 KGHDR and CDR2 SFDVKD. The CDR3 loop spans 14 amino acids. The CDR3 nucleotides read TGTGCCACCAGGGGACAGGGGGCTAATCAGCCCCAGCATTTT. Translation: CATRGQGANQPQHF.

This clonotype was detected many times. The chain has TRBV7-2 and TRBJ1-2; D call uncertain. The CDR3 length is 12 residues. CDR1 and CDR2 (germline): SGHTA, FQGNSA. The V gene lost 3 bases and the J gene lost 6 bases, with 8 bases spanning the gap. CDR3 nucleotide sequence: TGTGCCAGCAGCTTCCGGTCTGATGGCTACACCTTC. Translated: CASSFRSDGYTF.

This clonotype showed up many times. This chain joins TRBV10-3 and TRBJ1-1; the D is unclear. Germline lookup yields CDR1 ENHRY and CDR2 SYGVKD. The CDR3 is 15 amino acids. V lost 4 bases and J lost 0, with 12 bases in between. CDR3 bases: TGTGCCATCAGTGCCGAACTTAGAATGAACACTGAAGCTTTCTTT. Residues: CAISAELRMNTEAFF.

This clonotype was seen at least ten times. This chain joins TRBV16 and TRBJ1-2; perhaps TRBD1 as D (5 bases). The germline V gene has CDR1 KGHSY and CDR2 FQNENV. V was pared by 0 bases and J by 5 bases, with 13 bases between. The CDR3 loop spans 15 amino acids. In DNA form, the CDR3 reads TGTGCCAGCAGCCAATCCGCCGGGGCGGATTATGGCTACACCTTC. Translation gives CASSQSAGADYGYTF.

There are a few counts of this clonotype. This chain links TRBV7-2 with TRBJ2-1; D not resolved. The ends were cut back, 3 bases at V and 9 bases at J, with 9 bases in the middle. The CDR3 runs 12 residues. The germline gives CDR1 SGHTA, CDR2 FQGNSA. CDR3 bases: TGTGCCAGCAGCTTTCACCTTGGTGAGCAGTTCTTC. It yields the protein CASSFHLGEQFF.

The chain recombines TRBV20-1 with TRBJ2-5; 11 bases match TRBD2. CDR1 is DFQATT, CDR2 SNEGSKA, per germline (reference sequence). V was clipped by 4 bases and J by 4 bases; unmatched bases: 11. This CDR3 spans 16 amino acids. CDR3 DNA sequence: TGCAGTGCTATTCCCCAACTAGCGGGGGACAGAGAGACCCAGTACTTC. Its protein product is CSAIPQLAGDRETQYF.

This clonotype was observed a handful of times. The chain has TRBV4-2 and TRBJ2-1; 10 bases fit TRBD1. Germline CDR1 is LGHNA and CDR2 is YNFKEQ. This CDR3 region has 18 residues. Unmatched junction bases numbered 13, after V lost 4 bases and J lost 4 bases. For the CDR3, the DNA is TGTGCCAGCAGCCGCAAGATTGAGACAGGGGGCGATTACAATGAGCAGTTCTTC. It specifies CASSRKIETGGDYNEQFF.

This clonotype came up a few times. The chain couples TRBV7-2 to TRBJ1-5; D is possibly TRBD1 (5 bases). V was cut by 5 bases and J by 3 bases, with 11 bases left in between. This CDR3 spans 14 amino acids. Germline-derived CDR1 and CDR2 are SGHTA and FQGNSA. The CDR3 reads CASSPGRDNQPQHF. The DNA for the CDR3 is TGTGCCAGCAGCCCGGGACGGGACAATCAGCCCCAGCATTTT.

In DNA form, the CDR3 reads TGTGCCAGCAGGGCTAGCGGGGTCTACAATGAGCAGTTCTTC. This translates into CASRASGVYNEQFF. The rearrangement links TRBV7-8 to TRBJ2-1; 9 nucleotides line up with TRBD2. V shed 6 bases and J 3 bases; nucleotides not matched to a gene: 3. CDR3 length equals 14 residues. CDR1 is SGHVS and CDR2 is FQNEAQ in the germline V gene.

This clonotype was seen just once. This chain uses TRBV7-9 with TRBJ2-6; no definite D call. Germline V CDR1 and CDR2: SEHNR, FQNEAQ (reference sequence). V shed 3 bases and J shed 2 bases, with 8 bases lying between them. The CDR3 length is 15 residues. This CDR3 is CASSFRAAGANVLTF. For the CDR3, the DNA is TGTGCCAGCAGCTTTCGGGCAGCTGGGGCCAACGTCCTGACTTTC.

The V gene is TRBV7-8, the J gene TRBJ2-3, with 8 bases lining up with TRBD2. The length of the CDR3 is 15 residues. In germline, CDR1 is SGHVS, CDR2 FQNEAQ. V lost 1 base to trimming and J lost 4 bases; unmatched junction nucleotides: 4. As DNA, the CDR3 is TGTGCCAGCAGCTTAGACCTCGGGAGGGCAGATACGCAGTATTTT. It encodes CASSLDLGRADTQYF.

V is TRBV7-2 and J is TRBJ2-2, with 9 bases identical to TRBD1. CDR1 and CDR2 (germline): SGHTA, FQGNSA. The CDR3 is 16 residues long. Trimming removed 6 bases from V and 6 bases from J; junction bases left unmatched: 11. This CDR3 reads CASSPSGTGTAGELFF. The CDR3 coding sequence is TGTGCCAGCAGTCCGTCCGGGACAGGGACTGCCGGGGAGCTGTTTTTT.

The gene calls are TRBV20-1 and TRBJ1-4; D may be TRBD1 (5 bases). The V end was cut by 3 bases, the J end by 5 bases, with 16 bases between. Germline CDR1 is DFQATT and CDR2 is SNEGSKA (reference sequence). The CDR3 covers 15 residues. CDR3 sequence reads: CSARVRGRENEKLFF. CDR3 sequence (DNA): TGCAGTGCTAGGGTCCGCGGCAGGGAGAATGAAAAACTGTTTTTT.

This clonotype was seen a handful of times. The chain combines TRBV5-1 with TRBJ2-5, with D unresolved. The CDR3 contains 12 residues. Germline CDR1 and CDR2: SGHRS and YFSETQ. The V and J ends lost 2 bases and 1 base respectively, with 3 bases between them. CDR3 residues: CASSFTQETQYF. DNA for the CDR3: TGCGCCAGCAGCTTTACCCAAGAGACCCAGTACTTC.

Of note for this clonotype: A much larger clone sits a single nucleotide away, making a read error possible. This chain uses TRBV5-1 with TRBJ2-7; either TRBD1 or TRBD2 may supply D (5 bases each). The germline gives CDR1 SGHRS, CDR2 YFSETQ. This CDR3 has 15 amino acids. CDR3 DNA: TGCGCCAGCACCTTGGAGAGGGCAGGGACCTACGAGCAGTACTTC. Translation: CASTLERAGTYEQYF.